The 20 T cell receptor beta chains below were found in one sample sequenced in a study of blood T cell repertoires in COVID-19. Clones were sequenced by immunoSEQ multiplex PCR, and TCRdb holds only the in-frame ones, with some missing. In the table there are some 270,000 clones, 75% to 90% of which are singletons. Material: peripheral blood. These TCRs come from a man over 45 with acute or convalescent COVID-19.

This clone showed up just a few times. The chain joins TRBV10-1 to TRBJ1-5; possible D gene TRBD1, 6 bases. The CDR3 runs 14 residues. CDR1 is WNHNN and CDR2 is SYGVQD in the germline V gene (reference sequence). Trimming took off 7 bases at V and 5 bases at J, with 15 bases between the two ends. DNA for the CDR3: TGCGCCAGCACCACAGGGTTCATTTATCAGCCCCAGCATTTT. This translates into CASTTGFIYQPQHF.

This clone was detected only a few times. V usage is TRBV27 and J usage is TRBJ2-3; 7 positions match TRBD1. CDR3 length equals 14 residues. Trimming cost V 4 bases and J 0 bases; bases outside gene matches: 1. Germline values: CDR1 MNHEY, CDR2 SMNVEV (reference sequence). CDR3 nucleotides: TGTGCCAGCAGTTGGGACAGCAGCACAGATACGCAGTATTTT. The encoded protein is CASSWDSSTDTQYF.

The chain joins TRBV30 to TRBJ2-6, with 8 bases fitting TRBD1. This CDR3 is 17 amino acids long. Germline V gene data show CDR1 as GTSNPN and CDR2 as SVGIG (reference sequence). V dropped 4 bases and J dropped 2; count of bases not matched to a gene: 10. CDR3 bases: TGTGCCTGGAAGGGACAGGTTGTTTTTACTGGGGCCAACGTCCTGACTTTC. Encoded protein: CAWKGQVVFTGANVLTF.

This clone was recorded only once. CDR3 residues: CSAHLSGNTIYF. CDR3 sequence (DNA): TGCAGCGCCCACCTATCTGGAAACACCATATATTTT. J is TRBJ1-3 and V is TRBV29-1, with D uncertain. Trimming removed 7 bases at V and 1 base at J, with 8 bases between. Germline V lookup: CDR1 SQVTM, CDR2 ANQGSEA. This CDR3 is built from 12 residues.

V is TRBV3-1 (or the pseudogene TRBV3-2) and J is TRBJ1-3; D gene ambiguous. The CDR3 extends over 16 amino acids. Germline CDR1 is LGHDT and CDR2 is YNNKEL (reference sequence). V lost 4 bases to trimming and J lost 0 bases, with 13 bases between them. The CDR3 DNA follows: TGTGCCAGCAGCCGCAAGCTCGGGAGCTCTGGAAACACCATATATTTT. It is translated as CASSRKLGSSGNTIYF.

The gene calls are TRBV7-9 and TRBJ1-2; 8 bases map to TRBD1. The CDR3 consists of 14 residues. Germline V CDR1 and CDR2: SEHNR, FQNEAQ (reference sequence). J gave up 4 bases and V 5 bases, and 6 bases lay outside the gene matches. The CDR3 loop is CASSRGTGTYGYTF. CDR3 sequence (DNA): TGTGCCAGCAGCCGGGGGACAGGTACCTATGGCTACACCTTC.

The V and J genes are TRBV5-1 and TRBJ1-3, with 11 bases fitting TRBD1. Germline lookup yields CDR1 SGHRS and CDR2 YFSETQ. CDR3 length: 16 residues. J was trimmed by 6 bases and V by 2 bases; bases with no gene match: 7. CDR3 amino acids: CASSLLPGQGENTIYF. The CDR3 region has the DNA TGCGCCAGCAGCTTACTTCCGGGACAGGGGGAAAACACCATATATTTT.

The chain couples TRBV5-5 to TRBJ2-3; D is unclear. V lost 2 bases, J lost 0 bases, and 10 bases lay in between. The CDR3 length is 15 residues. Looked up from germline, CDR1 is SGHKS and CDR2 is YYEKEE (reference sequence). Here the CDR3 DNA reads TGTGCCAGCAGCTTCTATTACGGGAGCACAGATACGCAGTATTTT. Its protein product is CASSFYYGSTDTQYF. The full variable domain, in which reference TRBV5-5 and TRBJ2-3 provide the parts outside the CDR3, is DAGVTQSPTHLIKTRGQQVTLRCSPISGHKSVSWYQQVLGQGPQFIFQYYEKEERGRGNFPDRFSARQFPNYSSELNVNALLLGDSALYLCASSFYYGSTDTQYFGPGTRLTVL.

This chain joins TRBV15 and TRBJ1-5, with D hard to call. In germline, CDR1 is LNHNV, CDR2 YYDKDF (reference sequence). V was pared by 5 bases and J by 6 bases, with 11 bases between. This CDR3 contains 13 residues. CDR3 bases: TGTGCCACCAGCCCCGGTCCCGCTCAGCCCCAGCATTTT. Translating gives CATSPGPAQPQHF.

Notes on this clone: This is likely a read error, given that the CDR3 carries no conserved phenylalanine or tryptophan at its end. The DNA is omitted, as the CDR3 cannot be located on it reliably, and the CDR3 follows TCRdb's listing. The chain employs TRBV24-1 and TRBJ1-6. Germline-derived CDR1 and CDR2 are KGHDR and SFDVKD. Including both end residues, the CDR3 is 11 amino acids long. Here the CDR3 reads CATSASGGMVV.

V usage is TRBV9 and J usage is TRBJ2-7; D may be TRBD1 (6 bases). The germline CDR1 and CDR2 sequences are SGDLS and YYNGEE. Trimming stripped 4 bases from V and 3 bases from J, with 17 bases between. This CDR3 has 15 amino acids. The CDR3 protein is CASSPTQGVIYEQYF. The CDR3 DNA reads TGTGCCAGCAGCCCCACACAGGGAGTAATCTACGAGCAGTACTTC.

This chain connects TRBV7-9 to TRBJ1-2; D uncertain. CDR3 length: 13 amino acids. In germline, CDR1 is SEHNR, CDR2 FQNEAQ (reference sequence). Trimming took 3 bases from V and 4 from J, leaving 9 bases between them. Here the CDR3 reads CASSFSSSYGYTF. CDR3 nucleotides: TGTGCCAGCAGCTTTTCCAGTTCCTATGGCTACACCTTC.

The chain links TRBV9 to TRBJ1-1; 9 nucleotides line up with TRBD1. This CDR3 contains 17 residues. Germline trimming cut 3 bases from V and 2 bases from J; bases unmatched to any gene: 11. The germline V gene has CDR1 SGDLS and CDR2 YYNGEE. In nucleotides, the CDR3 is TGTGCCAGCAGCGCAGACCCCCCGACAGGGGGAAACACTGAAGCTTTCTTT. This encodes CASSADPPTGGNTEAFF.

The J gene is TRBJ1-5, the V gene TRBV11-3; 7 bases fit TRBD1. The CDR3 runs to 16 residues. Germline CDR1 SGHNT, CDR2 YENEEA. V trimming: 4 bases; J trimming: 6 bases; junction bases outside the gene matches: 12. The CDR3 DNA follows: TGTGCCAGCAGCTCGGGAAGAGGGGGCTCGGGTCAGCCCCAGCATTTT. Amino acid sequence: CASSSGRGGSGQPQHF.

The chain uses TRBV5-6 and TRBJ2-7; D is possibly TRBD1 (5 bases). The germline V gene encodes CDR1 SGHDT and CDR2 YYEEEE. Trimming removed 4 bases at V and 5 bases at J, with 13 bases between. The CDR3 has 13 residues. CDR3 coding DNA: TGTGCCAGCAGCCCGCAGGGTCCCCACGAGCAGTACTTC. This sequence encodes CASSPQGPHEQYF.

CDR3 nucleotide sequence: TGTGCCAGCAGCTTAGGACAGTTTAATTCACCCCTCCACTTT. It yields the protein CASSLGQFNSPLHF. The chain uses TRBV11-2 and TRBJ1-6; possibly TRBD1 for D (5 bases). V was shortened by 1 base and J by 6 bases, with 7 bases between the two germline ends. Per germline, CDR1 SGHAT and CDR2 FQNNGV. The CDR3 covers 14 residues.

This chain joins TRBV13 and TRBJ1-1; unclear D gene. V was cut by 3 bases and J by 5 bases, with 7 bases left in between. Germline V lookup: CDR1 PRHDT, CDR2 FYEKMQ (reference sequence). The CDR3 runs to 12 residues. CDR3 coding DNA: TGTGCCAGCAGCTTCTCAACAACTGAAGCTTTCTTT. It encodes CASSFSTTEAFF.

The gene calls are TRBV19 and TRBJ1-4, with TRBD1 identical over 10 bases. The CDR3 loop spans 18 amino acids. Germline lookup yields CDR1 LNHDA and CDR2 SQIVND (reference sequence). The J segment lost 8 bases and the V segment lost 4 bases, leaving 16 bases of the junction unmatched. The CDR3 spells CASSTPWGQGLQEEKLFF. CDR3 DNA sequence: TGTGCCAGTAGTACCCCTTGGGGACAGGGGCTTCAGGAAGAAAAACTGTTTTTT.

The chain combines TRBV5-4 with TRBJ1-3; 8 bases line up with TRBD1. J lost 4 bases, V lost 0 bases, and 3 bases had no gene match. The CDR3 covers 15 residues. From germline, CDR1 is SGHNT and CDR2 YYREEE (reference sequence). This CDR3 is CASSLGTGGGNTIYF. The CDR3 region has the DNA TGTGCCAGCAGCTTGGGCACAGGGGGGGGAAACACCATATATTTT.

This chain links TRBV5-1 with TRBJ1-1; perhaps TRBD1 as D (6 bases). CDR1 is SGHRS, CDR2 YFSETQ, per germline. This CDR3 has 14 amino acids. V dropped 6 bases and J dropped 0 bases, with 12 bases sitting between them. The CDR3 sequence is CASTKGQMNTEAFF. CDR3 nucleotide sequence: TGCGCCAGCACCAAAGGACAGATGAACACTGAAGCTTTCTTT.